This TCR beta chain was profiled in a study of cytomegalovirus exposure and HLA in healthy donors. Primers: 60 Vbeta forward and 13 Jbeta reverse. Sequencing was performed with immunoSEQ multiplex PCR; in TCRdb, only in-frame clones are kept and a portion is missing. Of some 160,000 clones listed, around 80% are singletons. The clonotype originates from a man aged 35-49 years in good health and CMV-seronegative. Material: PBMCs.

The CDR3 protein is CASSLDSGADWAQYF. The CDR3 bases are TGCGCCAGCAGCCTTGATAGCGGGGCCGATTGGGCGCAGTATTTT. J is TRBJ2-3 and V is TRBV4-1, with TRBD2 matching over 8 bases. V shed 4 bases and J 10 bases; nucleotides not matched to a gene: 13. Germline loops: CDR1 MGHRA, CDR2 YSYEKL. The CDR3 is 15 amino acids.